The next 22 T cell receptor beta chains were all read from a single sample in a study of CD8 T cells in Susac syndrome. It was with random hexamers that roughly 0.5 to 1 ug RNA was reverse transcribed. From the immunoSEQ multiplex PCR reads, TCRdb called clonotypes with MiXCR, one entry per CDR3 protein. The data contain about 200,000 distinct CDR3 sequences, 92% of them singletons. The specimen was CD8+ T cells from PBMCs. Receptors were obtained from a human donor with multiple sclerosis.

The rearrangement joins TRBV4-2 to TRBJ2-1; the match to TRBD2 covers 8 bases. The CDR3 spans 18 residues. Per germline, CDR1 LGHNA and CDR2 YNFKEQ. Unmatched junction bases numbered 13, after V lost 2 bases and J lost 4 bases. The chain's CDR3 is CASSQPQMGTSGYNEQFF. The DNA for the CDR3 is TGTGCCAGCAGCCAACCCCAGATGGGAACTAGCGGTTACAATGAGCAGTTCTTC.

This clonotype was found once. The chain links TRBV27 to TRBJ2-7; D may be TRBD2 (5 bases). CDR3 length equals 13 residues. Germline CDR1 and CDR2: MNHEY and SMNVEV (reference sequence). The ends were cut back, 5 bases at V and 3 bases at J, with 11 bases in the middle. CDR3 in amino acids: CASSPREGYEQYF. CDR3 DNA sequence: TGTGCCAGCAGTCCCCGAGAGGGCTACGAGCAGTACTTC.

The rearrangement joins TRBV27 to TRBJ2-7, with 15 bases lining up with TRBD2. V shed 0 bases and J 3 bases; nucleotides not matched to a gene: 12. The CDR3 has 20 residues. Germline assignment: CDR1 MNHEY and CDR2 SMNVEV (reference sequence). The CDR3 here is CASSLSEAPGLAGGGYEQYF. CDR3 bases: TGTGCCAGCAGTTTATCCGAGGCCCCGGGACTAGCGGGAGGAGGCTACGAGCAGTACTTC.

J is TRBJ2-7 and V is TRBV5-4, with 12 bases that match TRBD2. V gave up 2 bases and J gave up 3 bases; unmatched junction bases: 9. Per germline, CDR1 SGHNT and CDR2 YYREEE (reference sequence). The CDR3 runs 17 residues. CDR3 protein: CASSFFRETSGSYEQYF. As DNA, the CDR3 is TGTGCCAGCAGCTTTTTCCGAGAGACTAGCGGGAGCTACGAGCAGTACTTC.

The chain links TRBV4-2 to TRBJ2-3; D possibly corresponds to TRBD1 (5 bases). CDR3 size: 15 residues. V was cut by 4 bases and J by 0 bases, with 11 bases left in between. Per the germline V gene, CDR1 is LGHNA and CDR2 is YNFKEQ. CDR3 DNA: TGTGCCAGCAGCCCCAGGGTCACTAGCACAGATACGCAGTATTTT. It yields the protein CASSPRVTSTDTQYF.

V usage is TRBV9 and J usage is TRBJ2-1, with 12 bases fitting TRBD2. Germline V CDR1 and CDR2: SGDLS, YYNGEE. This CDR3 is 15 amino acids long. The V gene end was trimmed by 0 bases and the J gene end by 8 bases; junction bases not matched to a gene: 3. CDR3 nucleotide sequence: TGTGCCAGCAGCGTAGCTAGCGGGGGGGCTTATGAGCAGTTCTTC. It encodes CASSVASGGAYEQFF.

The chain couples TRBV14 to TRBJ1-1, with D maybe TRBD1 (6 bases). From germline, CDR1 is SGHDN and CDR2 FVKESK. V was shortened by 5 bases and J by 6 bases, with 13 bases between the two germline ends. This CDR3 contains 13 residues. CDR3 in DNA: TGTGCCAGCAGCATTTTACAGGGCTCTGAAGCTTTCTTT. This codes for CASSILQGSEAFF.

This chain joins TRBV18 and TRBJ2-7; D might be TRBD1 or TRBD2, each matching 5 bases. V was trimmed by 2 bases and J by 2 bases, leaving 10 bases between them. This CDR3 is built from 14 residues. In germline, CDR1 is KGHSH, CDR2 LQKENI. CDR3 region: CASSPSREPYEQYF. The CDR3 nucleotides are TGTGCCAGCTCACCAAGCAGGGAGCCCTACGAGCAGTACTTC.

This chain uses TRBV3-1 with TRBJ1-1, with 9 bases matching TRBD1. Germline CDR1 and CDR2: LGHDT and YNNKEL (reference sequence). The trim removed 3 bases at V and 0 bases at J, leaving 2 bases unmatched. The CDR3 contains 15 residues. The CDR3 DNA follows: TGTGCCAGCAGCCAGGGACAGGGAATGAACACTGAAGCTTTCTTT. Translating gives CASSQGQGMNTEAFF.

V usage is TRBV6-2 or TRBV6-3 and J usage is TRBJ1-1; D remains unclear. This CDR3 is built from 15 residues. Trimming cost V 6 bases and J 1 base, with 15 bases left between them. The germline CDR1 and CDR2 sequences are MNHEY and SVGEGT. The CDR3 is CASSLSPPGNTEAFF. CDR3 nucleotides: TGTGCCAGCAGCCTCAGCCCTCCAGGGAACACTGAAGCTTTCTTT.

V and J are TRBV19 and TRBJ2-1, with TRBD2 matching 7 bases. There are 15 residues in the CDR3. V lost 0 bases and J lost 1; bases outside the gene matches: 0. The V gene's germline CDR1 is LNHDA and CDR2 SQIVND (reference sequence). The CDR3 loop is CASSIDGGSYNEQFF. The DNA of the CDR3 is TGTGCCAGTAGTATAGACGGGGGGTCCTACAATGAGCAGTTCTTC.

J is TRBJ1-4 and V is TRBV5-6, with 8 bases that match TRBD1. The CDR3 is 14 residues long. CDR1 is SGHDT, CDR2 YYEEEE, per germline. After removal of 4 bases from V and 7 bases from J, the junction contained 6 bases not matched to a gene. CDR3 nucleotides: TGTGCCAGCAGCCTTTCTGACAGGGGTGAAAAACTGTTTTTT. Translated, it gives CASSLSDRGEKLFF.

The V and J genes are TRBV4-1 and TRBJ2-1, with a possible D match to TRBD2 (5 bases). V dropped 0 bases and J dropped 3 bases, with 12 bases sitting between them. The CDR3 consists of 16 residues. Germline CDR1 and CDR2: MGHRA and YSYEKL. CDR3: CASSQESAAVYNEQFF. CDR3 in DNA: TGCGCCAGCAGCCAAGAATCAGCGGCCGTCTACAATGAGCAGTTCTTC.

The CDR3 DNA reads as TGTGCCAGCAGGTCCGGGACTAGCGGCTACGAGCAGTACTTC. Protein sequence: CASRSGTSGYEQYF. The J gene is TRBJ2-7, the V gene TRBV27, with 11 bases fitting TRBD2. The germline V gene has CDR1 MNHEY and CDR2 SMNVEV (reference sequence). The CDR3 length is 14 residues. Germline trimming cut 6 bases from V and 3 bases from J; bases unmatched to any gene: 4.

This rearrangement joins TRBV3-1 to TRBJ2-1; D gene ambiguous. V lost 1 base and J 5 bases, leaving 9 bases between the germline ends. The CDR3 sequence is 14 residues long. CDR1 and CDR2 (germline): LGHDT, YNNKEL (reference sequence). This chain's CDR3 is CASSQVPMNNEQFF. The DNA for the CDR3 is TGTGCCAGCAGCCAAGTGCCGATGAACAATGAGCAGTTCTTC.

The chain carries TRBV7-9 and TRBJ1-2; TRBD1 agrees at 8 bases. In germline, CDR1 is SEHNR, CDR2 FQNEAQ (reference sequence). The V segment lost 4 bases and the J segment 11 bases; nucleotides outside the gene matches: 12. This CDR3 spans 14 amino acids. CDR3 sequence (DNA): TGTGCCAGCAGCTCTAGACAGGGGTTCGATCGATACACCTTC. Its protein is CASSSRQGFDRYTF.

The CDR3 bases are TGCAGTGCTAGAGCGGGCGGGTACAATGAGCAGTTCTTC. It yields the protein CSARAGGYNEQFF. The chain couples TRBV20-1 to TRBJ2-1, with D maybe TRBD2 (5 bases). The CDR3 loop spans 13 amino acids. Looked up from germline, CDR1 is DFQATT and CDR2 is SNEGSKA (reference sequence). Trimming removed 1 base from V and 4 bases from J, with 8 bases in between.

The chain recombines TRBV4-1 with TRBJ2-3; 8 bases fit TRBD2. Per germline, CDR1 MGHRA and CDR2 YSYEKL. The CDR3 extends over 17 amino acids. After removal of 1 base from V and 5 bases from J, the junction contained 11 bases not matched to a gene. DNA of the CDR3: TGCGCCAGCAGCCAAGGGCGGGCAGCGGGAGTAAAAGATACGCAGTATTTT. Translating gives CASSQGRAAGVKDTQYF.

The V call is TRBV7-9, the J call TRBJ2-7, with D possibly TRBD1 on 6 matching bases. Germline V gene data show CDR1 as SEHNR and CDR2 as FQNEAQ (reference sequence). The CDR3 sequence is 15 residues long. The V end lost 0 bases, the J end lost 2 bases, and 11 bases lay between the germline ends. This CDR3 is CASSLALQGTYEQYF. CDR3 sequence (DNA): TGTGCCAGCAGCTTAGCGCTACAGGGAACCTACGAGCAGTACTTC.

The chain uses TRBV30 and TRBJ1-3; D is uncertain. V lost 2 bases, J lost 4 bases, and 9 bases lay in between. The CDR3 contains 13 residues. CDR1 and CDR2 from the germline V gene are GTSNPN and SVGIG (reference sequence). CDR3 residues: CAWSPYPGNTIYF. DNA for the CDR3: TGTGCCTGGAGTCCGTACCCCGGAAACACCATATATTTT.

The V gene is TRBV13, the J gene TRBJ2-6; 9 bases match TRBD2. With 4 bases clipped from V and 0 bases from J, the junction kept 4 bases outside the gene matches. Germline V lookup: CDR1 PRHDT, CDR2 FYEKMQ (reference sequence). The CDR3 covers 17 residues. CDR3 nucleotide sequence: TGTGCCAGCAGCTCAGGGACTAGCAACTCTGGGGCCAACGTCCTGACTTTC. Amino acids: CASSSGTSNSGANVLTF.

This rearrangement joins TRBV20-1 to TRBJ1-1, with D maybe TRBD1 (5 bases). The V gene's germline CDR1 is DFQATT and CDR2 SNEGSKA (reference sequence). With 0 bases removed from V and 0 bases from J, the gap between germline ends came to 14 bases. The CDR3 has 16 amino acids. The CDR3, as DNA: TGCAGTGCTAGAGATCGCCGACAGAGCCTGAACACTGAAGCTTTCTTT. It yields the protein CSARDRRQSLNTEAFF.